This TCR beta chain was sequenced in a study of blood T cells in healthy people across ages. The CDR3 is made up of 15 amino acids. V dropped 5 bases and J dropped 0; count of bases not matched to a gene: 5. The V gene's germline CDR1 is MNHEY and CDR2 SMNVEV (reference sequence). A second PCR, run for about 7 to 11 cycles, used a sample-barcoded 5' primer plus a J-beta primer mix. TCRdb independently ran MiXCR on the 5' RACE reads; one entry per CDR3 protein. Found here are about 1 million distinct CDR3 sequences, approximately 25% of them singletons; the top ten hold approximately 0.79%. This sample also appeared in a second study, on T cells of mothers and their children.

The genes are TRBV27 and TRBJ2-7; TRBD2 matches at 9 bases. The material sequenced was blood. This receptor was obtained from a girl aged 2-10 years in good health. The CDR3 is CASSKLGLASYEQYF. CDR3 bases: TGTGCCAGCAGTAAATTGGGACTAGCCTCCTACGAGCAGTACTTC.